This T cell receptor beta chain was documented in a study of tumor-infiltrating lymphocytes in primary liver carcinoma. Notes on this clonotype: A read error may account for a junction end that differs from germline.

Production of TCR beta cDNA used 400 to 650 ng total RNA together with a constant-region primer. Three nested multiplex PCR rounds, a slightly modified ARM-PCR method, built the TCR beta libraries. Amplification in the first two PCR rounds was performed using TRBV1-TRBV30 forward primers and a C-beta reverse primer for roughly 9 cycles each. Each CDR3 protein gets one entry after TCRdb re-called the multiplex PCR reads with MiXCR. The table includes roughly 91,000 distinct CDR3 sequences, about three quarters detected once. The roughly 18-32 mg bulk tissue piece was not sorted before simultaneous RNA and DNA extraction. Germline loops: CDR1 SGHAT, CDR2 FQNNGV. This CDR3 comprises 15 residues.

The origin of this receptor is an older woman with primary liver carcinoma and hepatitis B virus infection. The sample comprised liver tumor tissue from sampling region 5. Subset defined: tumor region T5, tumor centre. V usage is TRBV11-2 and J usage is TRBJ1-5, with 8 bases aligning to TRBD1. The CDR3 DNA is TGTGGCAGCAGCTTCCAGGGGGCTGTCAATCAGCCCCAACATTTC. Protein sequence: CGSSFQGAVNQPQHF.